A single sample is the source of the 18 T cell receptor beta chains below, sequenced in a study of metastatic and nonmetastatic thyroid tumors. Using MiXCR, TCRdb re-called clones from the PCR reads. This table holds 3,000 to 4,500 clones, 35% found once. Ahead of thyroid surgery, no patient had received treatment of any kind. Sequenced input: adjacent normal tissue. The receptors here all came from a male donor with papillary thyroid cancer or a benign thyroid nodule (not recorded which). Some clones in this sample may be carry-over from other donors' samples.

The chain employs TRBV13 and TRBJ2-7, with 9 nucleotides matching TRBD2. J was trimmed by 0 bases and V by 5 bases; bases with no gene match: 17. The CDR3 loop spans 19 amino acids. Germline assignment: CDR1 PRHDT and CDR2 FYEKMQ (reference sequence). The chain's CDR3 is CASSRFQGIAGVLSYEQYF. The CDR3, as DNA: TGTGCCAGCAGCCGATTCCAGGGCATAGCGGGAGTCCTCTCCTACGAGCAGTACTTC.

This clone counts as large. The CDR3 loop is CASHGQGAREQFF. CDR3 in DNA: TGTGCCAGCCACGGGCAGGGGGCGCGTGAGCAGTTCTTC. The rearrangement links TRBV2 to TRBJ2-1; 8 bases are shared with TRBD1. Losses at the gene ends were 8 bases for V and 9 bases for J; bases not matched to a gene: 9. The length of the CDR3 is 13 residues. CDR1 is SNHLY and CDR2 is FYNNEI in the germline V gene.

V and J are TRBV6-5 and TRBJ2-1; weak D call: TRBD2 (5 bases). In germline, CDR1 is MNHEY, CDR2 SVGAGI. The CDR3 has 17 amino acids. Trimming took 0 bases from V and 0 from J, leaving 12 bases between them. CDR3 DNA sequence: TGTGCCAGCAGTTACTCGATAGACTATCCCTCCTACAATGAGCAGTTCTTC. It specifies CASSYSIDYPSYNEQFF.

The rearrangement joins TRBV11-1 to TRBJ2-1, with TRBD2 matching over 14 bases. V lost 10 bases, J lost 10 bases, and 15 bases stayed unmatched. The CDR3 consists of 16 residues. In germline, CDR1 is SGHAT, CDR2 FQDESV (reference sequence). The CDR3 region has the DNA TGTGCCATCTACACTGCGGGACTAGCGGGAGTCAGAGAGCAGTTCTTC. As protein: CAIYTAGLAGVREQFF.

The DNA for the CDR3 is TGTGCCAGCAGCTTAGGCGGCGCTTCTAACTATGGCTACACCTTC. This gives the protein CASSLGGASNYGYTF. The chain has TRBV28 and TRBJ1-2; D uncertain. V was clipped by 6 bases and J by 0 bases, with 14 bases between them. The length of the CDR3 is 15 residues. In germline, CDR1 is MDHEN, CDR2 SYDVKM.

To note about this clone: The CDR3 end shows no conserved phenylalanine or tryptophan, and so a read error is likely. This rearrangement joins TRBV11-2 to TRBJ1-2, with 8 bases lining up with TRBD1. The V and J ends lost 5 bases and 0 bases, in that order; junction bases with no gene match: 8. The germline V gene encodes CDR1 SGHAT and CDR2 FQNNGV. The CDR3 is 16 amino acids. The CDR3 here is CASSEAGGSSNYGYTL. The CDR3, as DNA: TGTGCCAGCAGCGAGGCAGGGGGCTCCTCTAACTATGGCTACACCCTC.

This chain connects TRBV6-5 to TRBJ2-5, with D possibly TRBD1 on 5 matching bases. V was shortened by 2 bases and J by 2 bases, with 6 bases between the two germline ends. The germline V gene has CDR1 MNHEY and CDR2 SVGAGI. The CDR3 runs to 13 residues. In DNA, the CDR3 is TGTGCCAGCAGTTACCCAGGGCAAGAGACCCAGTACTTC. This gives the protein CASSYPGQETQYF.

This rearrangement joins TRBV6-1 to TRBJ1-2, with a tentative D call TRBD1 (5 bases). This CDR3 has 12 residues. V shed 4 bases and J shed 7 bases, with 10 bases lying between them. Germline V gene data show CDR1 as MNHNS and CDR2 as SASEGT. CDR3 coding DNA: TGTGCCAGCAGTGGTACAGGTGCTGGCTACACCTTC. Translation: CASSGTGAGYTF.

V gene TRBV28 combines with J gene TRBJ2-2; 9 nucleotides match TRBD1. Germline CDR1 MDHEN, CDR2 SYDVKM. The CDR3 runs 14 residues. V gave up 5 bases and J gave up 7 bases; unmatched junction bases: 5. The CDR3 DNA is TGTGCCAGCAGTGGACAGGGGTCGGGCGGGGAGCTGTTTTTT. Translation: CASSGQGSGGELFF.

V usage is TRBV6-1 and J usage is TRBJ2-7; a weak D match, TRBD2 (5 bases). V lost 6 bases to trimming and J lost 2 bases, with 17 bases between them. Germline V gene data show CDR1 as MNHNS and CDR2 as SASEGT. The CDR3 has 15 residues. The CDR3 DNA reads TGTGCCAGCAGGGCTAGCTTGGTCGGAGCCTACGAGCAGTACTTC. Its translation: CASRASLVGAYEQYF.

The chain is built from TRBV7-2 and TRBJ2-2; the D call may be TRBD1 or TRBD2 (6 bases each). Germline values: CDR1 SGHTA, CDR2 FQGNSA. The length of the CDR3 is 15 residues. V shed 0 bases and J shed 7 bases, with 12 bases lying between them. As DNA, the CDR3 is TGTGCCAGCAGCTTAGCGTCGGGGGCAGGCGGGGAGCTGTTTTTT. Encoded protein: CASSLASGAGGELFF.

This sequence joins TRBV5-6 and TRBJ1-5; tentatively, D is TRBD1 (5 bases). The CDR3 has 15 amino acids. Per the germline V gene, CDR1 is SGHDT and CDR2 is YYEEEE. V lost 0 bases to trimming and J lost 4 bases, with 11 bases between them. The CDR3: CASSLGWGENQPQHF. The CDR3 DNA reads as TGTGCCAGCAGCTTGGGGTGGGGGGAAAATCAGCCCCAGCATTTT.

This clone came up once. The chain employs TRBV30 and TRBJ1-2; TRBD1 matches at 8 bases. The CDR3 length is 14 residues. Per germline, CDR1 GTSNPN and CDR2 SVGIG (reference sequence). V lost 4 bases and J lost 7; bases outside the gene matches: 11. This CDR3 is CAWKPRDRQGGYTF. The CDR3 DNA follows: TGTGCCTGGAAGCCTCGGGACAGGCAGGGTGGCTACACCTTC.

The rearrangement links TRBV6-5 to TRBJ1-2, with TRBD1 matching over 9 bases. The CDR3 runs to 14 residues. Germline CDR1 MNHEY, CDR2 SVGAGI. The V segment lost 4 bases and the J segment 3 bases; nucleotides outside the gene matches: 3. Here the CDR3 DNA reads TGTGCCAGCAGTTGGGACAGGGAGGACTATGGCTACACCTTC. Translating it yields CASSWDREDYGYTF.

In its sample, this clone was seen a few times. CDR3 sequence reads: CASANQLAGVNEQFF. The DNA of the CDR3 is TGTGCCAGCGCAAACCAACTAGCGGGAGTTAATGAGCAGTTCTTC. The chain uses TRBV6-2 or TRBV6-3 and TRBJ2-1; TRBD2 agrees at 11 bases. CDR1 is MNHEY, CDR2 SVGEGT, per germline. The CDR3 runs 15 residues. Losses at the gene ends were 8 bases for V and 7 bases for J; bases not matched to a gene: 10.

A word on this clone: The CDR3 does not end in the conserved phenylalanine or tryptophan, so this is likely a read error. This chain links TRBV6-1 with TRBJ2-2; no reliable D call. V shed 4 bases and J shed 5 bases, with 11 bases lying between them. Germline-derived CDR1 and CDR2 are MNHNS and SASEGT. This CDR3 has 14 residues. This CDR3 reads CASSAAPGTGELFV. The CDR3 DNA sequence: TGTGCCAGCAGTGCTGCACCAGGTACCGGGGAGCTGTTTGTT.

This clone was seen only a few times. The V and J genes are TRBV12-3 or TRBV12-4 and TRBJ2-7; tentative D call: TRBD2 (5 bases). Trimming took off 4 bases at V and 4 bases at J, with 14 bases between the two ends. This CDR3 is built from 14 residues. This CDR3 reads CASSWGSEAYEQYF. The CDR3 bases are TGTGCCAGCAGTTGGGGTAGCGAAGCTTACGAGCAGTACTTC.

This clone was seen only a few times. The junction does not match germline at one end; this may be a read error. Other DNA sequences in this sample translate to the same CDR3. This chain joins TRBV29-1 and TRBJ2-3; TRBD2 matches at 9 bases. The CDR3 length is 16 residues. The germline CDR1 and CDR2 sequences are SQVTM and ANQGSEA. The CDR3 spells CSVIFPLAGSTDTQYF. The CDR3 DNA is TGCAGCGTCATCTTCCCCCTAGCGGGGAGCACAGATACTCAGTACTTT.